The clone carrying this T cell receptor (beta chain) appeared a few times. The antigen is undetermined. These data originate in a study of CD8+ T cells in alopecia areata. Whole-study findings and limits: Scalp data also include sequences from resident alphabeta T cells of normal skin. Higher clonality was seen in lesional scalp than in normal scalp, especially in alopecia totalis/universalis. Patients shared TCRs less clearly than mice did, possibly for HLA-related reasons.

As the sequencing template, cDNA was produced by extracting RNA and reverse transcribing it. Some clones are missing from TCRdb's copy, which holds only in-frame ones; the method was immunoSEQ multiplex PCR. The sample contains around 97,000 clones, about 60% of which appear only once. This CDR3 has 15 amino acids. Trimming left V 5 bases short and J 0 bases short, with 11 bases between. Germline loops: CDR1 SGHTA, CDR2 FQGNSA. PBMCs provided sorted CD4+ and CD8+ T cells. The specimen sequenced was CD4+ T cells sorted from blood. V gene TRBV7-2 combines with J gene TRBJ1-3; TRBD1 is a possible D gene (6 bases). The sequence was collected from a human donor in good health. CDR3 DNA: TGTGCCAGCAGCCTCAGGGGTAGCTCTGGAAACACCATATATTTT. The encoded protein is CASSLRGSSGNTIYF.